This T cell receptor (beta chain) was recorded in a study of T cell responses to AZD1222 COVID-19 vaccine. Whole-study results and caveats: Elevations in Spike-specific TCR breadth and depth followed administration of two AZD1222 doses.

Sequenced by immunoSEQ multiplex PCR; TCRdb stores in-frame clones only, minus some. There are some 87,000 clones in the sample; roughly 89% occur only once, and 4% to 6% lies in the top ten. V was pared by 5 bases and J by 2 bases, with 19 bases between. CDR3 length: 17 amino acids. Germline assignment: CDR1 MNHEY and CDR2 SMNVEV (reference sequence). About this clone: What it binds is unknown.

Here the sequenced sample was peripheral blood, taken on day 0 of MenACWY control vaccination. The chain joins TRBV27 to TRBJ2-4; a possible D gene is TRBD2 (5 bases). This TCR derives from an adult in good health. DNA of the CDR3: TGTGCCAGCAGTCAGTACAGTCTAGCTCTATCCAAAAACATTCAGTACTTC. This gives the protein CASSQYSLALSKNIQYF.